What follows is one T cell receptor beta chain and its context. Its antigen is undetermined. TCRdb reworked the 5' RACE reads into one entry per CDR3 protein, no DNA. This sample's clone table lists about 330,000 distinct CDR3 sequences. This sample is drawn from a study of monozygotic twins with inflammatory bowel disease. Study results and limitations: Extra variability in the repertoires of patients may have come from differing immunosuppressive treatments.

Germline CDR1 is ENHRY and CDR2 is SYGVKD. The CDR3 spans 16 residues. The TCR originated in a human donor with ulcerative colitis or Crohn's disease, or a healthy co-twin of an affected twin (not recorded which). The source material was blood. This chain connects TRBV10-3 to TRBJ2-3; TCRdb indicates TRBD2, and absent DNA this call remains unverified. CDR3: CAISGTSSPHTDTQYF.